This T cell receptor (beta chain) was captured in a study of blood T cell repertoires in COVID-19. The table came from immunoSEQ multiplex PCR; TCRdb's copy has only in-frame clones and leaves some out. The data contain about 100,000 clones, more than 75% of them singletons. Trimming removed 0 bases from V and 0 bases from J, with 6 bases in between. The germline CDR1 and CDR2 sequences are SGDLS and YYNGEE. CDR3 length: 14 residues. Material for sequencing was peripheral blood. This receptor was identified in a human donor in a cohort sampled during active COVID-19. This chain uses TRBV9 with TRBJ1-1; unclear D gene. The CDR3 region is CASSVGRVNTEAFF. The CDR3 region has the DNA TGTGCCAGCAGCGTAGGACGGGTGAACACTGAAGCTTTCTTT.